This T cell receptor beta chain was recovered during a study of CD8 T cells in Susac syndrome. The V gene's germline CDR1 is SGDLS and CDR2 YYNGEE. There are 13 residues in the CDR3. Trimming stripped 3 bases from V and 6 bases from J, with 9 bases between. The count of this clonotype is one. RNA in amounts of roughly 0.45 to 1 ug was reverse transcribed with random hexamers. TCRdb used MiXCR to reprocess the immunoSEQ multiplex PCR reads, holding one entry per CDR3 protein. The sample carries tens of thousands of distinct CDR3 sequences, around nine tenths recorded once. TEMRA cells were enriched by FACS, and CD4+ and CD8+ T cells were negatively isolated.

Sequenced: CD8+ T cells from PBMCs. This sequence joins TRBV9 and TRBJ2-2; no reliable D call. The clonotype was recovered from a human donor with multiple sclerosis. DNA of the CDR3: TGTGCCAGCAGCGGGGATAACGCCGGGGAGCTGTTTTTT. Translating it yields CASSGDNAGELFF.